This T cell receptor (beta chain) was obtained from a study of blood T cell repertoires in COVID-19. The wider study: Acute and convalescent COVID-19 samples came from the United States, Italy and Spain. In each case, the material was cDNA or gDNA derived from T cells, B-cell-depleted T cells, or PBMCs.

V lost 3 bases, J lost 5 bases, and 12 bases stayed unmatched. This CDR3 comprises 16 residues. Looked up from germline, CDR1 is MNHEY and CDR2 is SVGAGI. How the authors handled the data: Amplification with reference gene primers provided the estimates of nucleated cell counts. Using immunoSEQ multiplex PCR, the repertoire was profiled, and TCRdb retains in-frame clones only, with some absent. V and J calls and clone size come straight from that table; D and trimming were deduced from the DNA. This table holds roughly 200,000 clones, 70% to 85% found once. Sequencing was carried out using peripheral blood. V and J are TRBV6-5 and TRBJ2-5; 7 positions agree with TRBD1. The source is a man aged 50-60 years who had recovered from COVID-19. The CDR3 bases are TGTGCCAGCAGTTATGGCGAGGGGGCGCTTGCGGAGACCCAGTACTTC. Amino acid sequence: CASSYGEGALAETQYF.